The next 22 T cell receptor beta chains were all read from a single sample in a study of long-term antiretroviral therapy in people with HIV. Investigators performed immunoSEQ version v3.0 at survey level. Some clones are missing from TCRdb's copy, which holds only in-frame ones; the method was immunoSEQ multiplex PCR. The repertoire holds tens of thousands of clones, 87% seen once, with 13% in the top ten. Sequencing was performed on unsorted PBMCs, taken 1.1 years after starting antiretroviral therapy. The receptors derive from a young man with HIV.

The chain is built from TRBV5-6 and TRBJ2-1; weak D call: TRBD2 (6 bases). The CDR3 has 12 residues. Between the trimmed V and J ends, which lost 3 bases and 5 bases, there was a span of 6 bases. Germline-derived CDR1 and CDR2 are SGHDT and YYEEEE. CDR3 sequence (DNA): TGTGCCAGCAGCTGGGGGGACAATGAGCAGTTCTTC. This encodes CASSWGDNEQFF.

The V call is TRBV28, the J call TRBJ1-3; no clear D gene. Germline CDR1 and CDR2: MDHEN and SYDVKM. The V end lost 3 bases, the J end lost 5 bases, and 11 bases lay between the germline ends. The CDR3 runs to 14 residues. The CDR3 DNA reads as TGTGCCAGCAGTTTGGAGACCCCCCGAAACACCATATATTTT. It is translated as CASSLETPRNTIYF.

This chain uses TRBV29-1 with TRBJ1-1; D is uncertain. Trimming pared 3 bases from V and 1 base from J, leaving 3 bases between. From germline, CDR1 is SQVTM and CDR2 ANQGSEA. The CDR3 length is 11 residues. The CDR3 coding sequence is TGCAGCGTTGACCGGAACACTGAAGCTTTCTTT. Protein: CSVDRNTEAFF.

CDR3 protein: CASTLTGPSYEQYF. In nucleotides, the CDR3 is TGTGCCAGCACCCTGACAGGGCCTTCCTACGAGCAGTACTTC. The chain couples TRBV11-2 to TRBJ2-7, with TRBD1 identical over 7 bases. Germline lookup yields CDR1 SGHAT and CDR2 FQNNGV. The CDR3 sequence is 14 residues long. V shed 7 bases and J 1 base; nucleotides not matched to a gene: 7.

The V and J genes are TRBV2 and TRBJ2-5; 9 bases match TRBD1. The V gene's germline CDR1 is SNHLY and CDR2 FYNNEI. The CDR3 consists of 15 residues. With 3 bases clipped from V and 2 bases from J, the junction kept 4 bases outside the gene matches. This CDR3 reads CASSDRDRAQETQYF. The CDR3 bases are TGTGCCAGCAGTGACCGGGACAGGGCGCAAGAGACCCAGTACTTC.

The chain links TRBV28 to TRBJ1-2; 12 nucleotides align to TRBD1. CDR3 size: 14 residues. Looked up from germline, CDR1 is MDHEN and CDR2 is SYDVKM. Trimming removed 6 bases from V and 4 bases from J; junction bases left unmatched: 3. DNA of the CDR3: TGTGCCAGCAGAACGGGACAGGGGGCCTATGGCTACACCTTC. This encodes CASRTGQGAYGYTF.

Written as DNA, the CDR3 is TGTGCCAGCAGGAGGGACAGGGACGGTAGGGGCCAAACTCAGCCCCAGCATTTT. It translates to CASRRDRDGRGQTQPQHF. This chain uses TRBV21-1 with TRBJ1-5; TRBD1 is the table's D call and was not checked against the DNA. TRBV21-1 is marked as a pseudogene. The CDR3 consists of 18 residues.

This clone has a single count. DNA for the CDR3: TGTGCCAGCAGTGGGTGGGAAACTAATCAGCCCCAGCATTTT. Its translation is CASSGWETNQPQHF. The J gene is TRBJ1-5, the V gene TRBV2; D gene unclear. This CDR3 has 14 residues. Trimming shortened V by 4 bases and J by 4 bases, and 11 bases separated the two germline ends. CDR1 and CDR2 (germline): SNHLY, FYNNEI.

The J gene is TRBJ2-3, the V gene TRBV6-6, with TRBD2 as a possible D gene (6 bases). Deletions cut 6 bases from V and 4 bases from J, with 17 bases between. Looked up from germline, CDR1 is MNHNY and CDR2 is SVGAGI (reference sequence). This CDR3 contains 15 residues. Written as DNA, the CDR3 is TGTGCCAGCAGCCGGGACTTCACGGCTCCAGATACGCAGTATTTT. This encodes CASSRDFTAPDTQYF.

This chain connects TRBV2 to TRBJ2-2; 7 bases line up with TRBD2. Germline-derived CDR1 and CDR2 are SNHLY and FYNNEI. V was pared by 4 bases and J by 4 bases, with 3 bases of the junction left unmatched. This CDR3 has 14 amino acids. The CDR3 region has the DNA TGTGCCAGCAGTGTGAGGGAGGGCACCGGGGAGCTGTTTTTT. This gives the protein CASSVREGTGELFF.

CDR3 sequence reads: CASSLQTSGGETQYF. In DNA form, the CDR3 reads TGTGCCAGCAGTCTTCAAACTAGCGGGGGTGAGACCCAGTACTTC. The chain employs TRBV2 and TRBJ2-5, with TRBD2 identical over 11 bases. Per the germline V gene, CDR1 is SNHLY and CDR2 is FYNNEI. V dropped 5 bases and J dropped 5; count of bases not matched to a gene: 7. The CDR3 sequence is 15 residues long. Full variable domain (missing parts from reference TRBV2 and TRBJ2-5): EPEVTQTPSHQVTQMGQEVILRCVPISNHLYFYWYRQILGQKVEFLVSFYNNEISEKSEIFDDQFSVERPDGSNFTLKIRSTKLEDSAMYFCASSLQTSGGETQYFGPGTRLLVL.

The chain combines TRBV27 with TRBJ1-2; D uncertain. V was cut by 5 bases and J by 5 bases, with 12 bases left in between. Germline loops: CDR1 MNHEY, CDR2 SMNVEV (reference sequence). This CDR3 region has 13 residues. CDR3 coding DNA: TGTGCCAGCAGTCCTACCGACCGGTATGGCTACACCTTC. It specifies CASSPTDRYGYTF.

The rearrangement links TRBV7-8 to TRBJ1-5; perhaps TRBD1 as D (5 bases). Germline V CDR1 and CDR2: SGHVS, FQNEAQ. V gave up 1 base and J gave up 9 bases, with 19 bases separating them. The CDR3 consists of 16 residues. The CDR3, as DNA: TGTGCCAGCAGCTTAGATAGAGTGGCAGGGAGGAGGCCCCAGCATTTT. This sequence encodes CASSLDRVAGRRPQHF.

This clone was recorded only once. The CDR3 nucleotides read TGTGCCAGCAGCTTGGTGGCAATGGGGGGTGAAAAACTGTTTTTT. It codes for CASSLVAMGGEKLFF. The rearrangement links TRBV5-6 to TRBJ1-4, with D perhaps matching TRBD1 (5 bases). The CDR3 loop spans 15 amino acids. With 0 bases removed from V and 7 bases from J, the gap between germline ends came to 13 bases. Looked up from germline, CDR1 is SGHDT and CDR2 is YYEEEE.

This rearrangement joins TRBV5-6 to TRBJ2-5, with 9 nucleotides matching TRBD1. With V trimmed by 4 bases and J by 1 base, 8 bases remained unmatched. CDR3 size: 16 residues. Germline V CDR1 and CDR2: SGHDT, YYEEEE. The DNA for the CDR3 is TGTGCCAGCAGCCCGGGACAGGGCTCACTCCAAGAGACCCAGTACTTC. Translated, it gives CASSPGQGSLQETQYF.

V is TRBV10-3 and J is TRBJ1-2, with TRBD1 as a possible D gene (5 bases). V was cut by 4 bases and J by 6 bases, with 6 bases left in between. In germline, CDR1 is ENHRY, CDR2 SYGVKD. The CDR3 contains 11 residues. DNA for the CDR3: TGTGCCATCAGTGGGGGGAATGGCTACACCTTC. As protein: CAISGGNGYTF.

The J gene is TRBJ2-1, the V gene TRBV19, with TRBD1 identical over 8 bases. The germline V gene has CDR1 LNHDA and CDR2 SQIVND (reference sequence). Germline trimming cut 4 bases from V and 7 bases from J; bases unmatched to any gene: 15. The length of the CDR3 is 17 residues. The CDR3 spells CASSRYGTGAGGNEQFF. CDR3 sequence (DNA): TGTGCCAGTAGTAGGTACGGGACAGGAGCCGGGGGTAATGAGCAGTTCTTC.

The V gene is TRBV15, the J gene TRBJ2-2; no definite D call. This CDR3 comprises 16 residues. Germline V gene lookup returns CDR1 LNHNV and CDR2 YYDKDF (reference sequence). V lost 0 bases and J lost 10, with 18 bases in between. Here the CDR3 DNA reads TGTGCCACCAGCAGAGATCACCAGGCGATCACAGTGGAGCTGTTTTTT. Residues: CATSRDHQAITVELFF.

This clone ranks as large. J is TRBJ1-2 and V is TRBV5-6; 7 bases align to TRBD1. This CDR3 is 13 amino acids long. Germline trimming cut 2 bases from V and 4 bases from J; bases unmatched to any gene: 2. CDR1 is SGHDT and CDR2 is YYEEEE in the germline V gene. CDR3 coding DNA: TGTGCCAGCAGCTTCCGACAGGGCTATGGCTACACCTTC. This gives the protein CASSFRQGYGYTF.

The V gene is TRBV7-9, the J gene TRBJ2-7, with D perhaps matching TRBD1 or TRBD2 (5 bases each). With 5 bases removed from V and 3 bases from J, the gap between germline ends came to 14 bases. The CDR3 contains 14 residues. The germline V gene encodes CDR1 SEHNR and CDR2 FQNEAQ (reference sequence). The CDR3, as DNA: TGTGCCAGCAGCCACCGGGACGGGCACTACGAGCAGTACTTC. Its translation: CASSHRDGHYEQYF.

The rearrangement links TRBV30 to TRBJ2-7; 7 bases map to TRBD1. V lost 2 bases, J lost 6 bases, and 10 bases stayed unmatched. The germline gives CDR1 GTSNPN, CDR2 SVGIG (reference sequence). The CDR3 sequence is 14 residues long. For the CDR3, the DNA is TGTGCCTGGAGTCGTCAGGGGACAGCTGGCGAGCAGTACTTC. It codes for CAWSRQGTAGEQYF.

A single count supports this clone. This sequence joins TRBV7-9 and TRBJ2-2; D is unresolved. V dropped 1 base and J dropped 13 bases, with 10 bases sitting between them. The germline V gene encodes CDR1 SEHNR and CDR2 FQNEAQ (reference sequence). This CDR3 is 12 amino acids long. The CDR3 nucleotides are TGTGCCAGCAGCTTAGGATTGTCAGGGCTGTTTTTT. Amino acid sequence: CASSLGLSGLFF.